These T cell receptor beta chains were read from a single sample in a study of human T cells and chemical hapten exposure. TCRdb called the RACE reads again in MiXCR, with one record for every CDR3 protein. The data show around 300,000 distinct CDR3 sequences, about 5% seen once. The material was whole blood, obtained in connection with sensitization to the hapten diphenylcyclopropenone (DPC). These receptors originate from a woman aged 18-30 years with alopecia areata. Some clones in this sample may be carry-over from other donors' samples. CDR3s include the opening cysteine and the closing phenylalanine or tryptophan. A D gene is named only where the DNA matches it firmly.

v_call: TRBV7-9
d_call: .
j_call: TRBJ1-2
cdr3_aa: CASSSRTAPHYGYTF

v_call: TRBV20-1
d_call: .
j_call: TRBJ1-5
cdr3_aa: CSANDGRLPQHF

v_call: TRBV20-1
d_call: TRBD2
j_call: TRBJ2-1
cdr3_aa: CSARSSGGAWQFF

v_call: TRBV6-5
d_call: .
j_call: TRBJ2-2
cdr3_aa: CASSLAGSVVRSGELFF

v_call: TRBV6-6
d_call: TRBD1
j_call: TRBJ1-2
cdr3_aa: CASSYNPRDSLKNYGYTF

v_call: TRBV7-2
d_call: .
j_call: TRBJ1-6
cdr3_aa: CASSLAVGGNSPLHF

v_call: TRBV6-1
d_call: .
j_call: TRBJ2-2
cdr3_aa: CASSVEGNTGELFF

v_call: TRBV6-6
d_call: TRBD1
j_call: TRBJ2-7
cdr3_aa: CASSKGASSSYEQYF

v_call: TRBV28
d_call: TRBD2
j_call: TRBJ2-2
cdr3_aa: CASSRTGLAVTGELFF

v_call: TRBV7-2
d_call: .
j_call: TRBJ2-3
cdr3_aa: CASSPRGVRTDTQYF

v_call: TRBV6-5
d_call: TRBD1
j_call: TRBJ2-4
cdr3_aa: CASSLGQDNIQYF

v_call: TRBV7-2
d_call: .
j_call: TRBJ1-5
cdr3_aa: CASSLVGNSDQPQHF

v_call: TRBV5-6
d_call: .
j_call: TRBJ1-2
cdr3_aa: CASSGPTPNYGYTF

v_call: TRBV20-1
d_call: .
j_call: TRBJ2-3
cdr3_aa: CSGVREDTQYF

v_call: TRBV7-9
d_call: .
j_call: TRBJ1-1
cdr3_aa: CASSSRDDTEAFF

v_call: TRBV2
d_call: .
j_call: TRBJ2-2
cdr3_aa: CASHYAGELFF

v_call: TRBV6-5
d_call: .
j_call: TRBJ1-4
cdr3_aa: CASGATNEKLFF

v_call: TRBV27
d_call: .
j_call: TRBJ2-7
cdr3_aa: CASSLTRDPYEQYF

v_call: TRBV28
d_call: .
j_call: TRBJ2-3
cdr3_aa: CASSGRDTQYF

v_call: TRBV11-2
d_call: TRBD2
j_call: TRBJ2-3
cdr3_aa: CASSPLTGGGPDTQYF

v_call: TRBV27
d_call: .
j_call: TRBJ1-6
cdr3_aa: CASSLSGQGNNSPLHF

v_call: TRBV6-5
d_call: .
j_call: TRBJ1-5
cdr3_aa: CASSALQGNQPQHF

v_call: TRBV9
d_call: TRBD1
j_call: TRBJ1-1
cdr3_aa: CASSAGGSGTEAFF

v_call: TRBV7-8
d_call: TRBD2
j_call: TRBJ2-3
cdr3_aa: CASSFDGTSGGLTTDTQYF

v_call: TRBV7-6
d_call: .
j_call: TRBJ2-3
cdr3_aa: CASSLAPGGGLDTQYF

v_call: TRBV20-1
d_call: .
j_call: TRBJ2-2
cdr3_aa: CSARDLTGANTGELFF

v_call: TRBV27
d_call: .
j_call: TRBJ2-5
cdr3_aa: CASSSDSIGETQYF

v_call: TRBV3-1
d_call: .
j_call: TRBJ2-3
cdr3_aa: CASSPGGSWADPTTDTQYF

v_call: TRBV12-3/TRBV12-4
d_call: .
j_call: TRBJ1-1
cdr3_aa: CASSLQGSNTEAFF

v_call: TRBV11-2
d_call: .
j_call: TRBJ1-5
cdr3_aa: CASSIVGGGNQPQHF

v_call: TRBV7-9
d_call: TRBD1
j_call: TRBJ1-2
cdr3_aa: CASSLAQGGNYGYTF

v_call: TRBV29-1
d_call: TRBD1
j_call: TRBJ1-1
cdr3_aa: CSVARQGNAEAFF

v_call: TRBV10-3
d_call: .
j_call: TRBJ1-4
cdr3_aa: CAISAETEKLFF

v_call: TRBV2
d_call: .
j_call: TRBJ2-7
cdr3_aa: CASTPGSLFYEQYF

v_call: TRBV20-1
d_call: .
j_call: TRBJ2-1
cdr3_aa: CSASEGGPDYNEQFF

v_call: TRBV18
d_call: .
j_call: TRBJ1-1
cdr3_aa: CASSPDTEAFF

v_call: TRBV5-1
d_call: TRBD2
j_call: TRBJ2-7
cdr3_aa: CASSLESGAAEQYF

v_call: TRBV4-2
d_call: .
j_call: TRBJ2-2
cdr3_aa: CASSQILQMIQYTGELFF

v_call: TRBV18
d_call: .
j_call: TRBJ1-1
cdr3_aa: CASSPAGLLNTEAFF

v_call: TRBV5-4
d_call: .
j_call: TRBJ2-3
cdr3_aa: CAGTWEWATDTQYF

v_call: TRBV5-1
d_call: .
j_call: TRBJ1-2
cdr3_aa: CASSFPDVGYGYTF

v_call: TRBV5-1
d_call: TRBD1
j_call: TRBJ1-4
cdr3_aa: CASGQETNEKLFF

v_call: TRBV6-2/TRBV6-3
d_call: .
j_call: TRBJ2-7
cdr3_aa: CASLIPGGPYEQYF

v_call: TRBV4-3
d_call: .
j_call: TRBJ1-1
cdr3_aa: CASSRQPGEAFF

v_call: TRBV10-3
d_call: TRBD2
j_call: TRBJ2-1
cdr3_aa: CASKAGGVDEQFF

v_call: TRBV13
d_call: TRBD2
j_call: TRBJ2-3
cdr3_aa: CASRRGGGTQYF

v_call: TRBV5-1
d_call: TRBD2
j_call: TRBJ2-3
cdr3_aa: CASSWGTSGKSTDTQYF

v_call: TRBV6-5
d_call: .
j_call: TRBJ2-7
cdr3_aa: CASSSSSNEQYF